The 5 T cell receptor beta chains listed next were all sequenced from one sample in a study of T cell changes during pregnancy in multiple sclerosis. Assay used: immunoSEQ multiplex PCR; TCRdb lists only in-frame clones, some missing. This table has about 35,000 clones, roughly 89% appearing once. Sequencing was performed on CD4+ T cells from peripheral blood mononuclear cells, taken after pregnancy. These receptors were obtained from a female donor in good health, enrolled as a control in a pregnancy study.

The rearrangement links TRBV5-6 to TRBJ1-2, with TRBD1 identical over 7 bases. Trimming cost V 4 bases and J 4 bases; bases outside gene matches: 4. The CDR3 has 13 amino acids. Looked up from germline, CDR1 is SGHDT and CDR2 is YYEEEE. The CDR3 DNA sequence: TGTGCCAGCAGCCACCGGGACAGCTATGGCTACACCTTC. Amino acid sequence: CASSHRDSYGYTF.

The V and J genes are TRBV5-6 and TRBJ2-6; possible D gene TRBD1, 6 bases. Germline V gene data show CDR1 as SGHDT and CDR2 as YYEEEE. Trimming took off 0 bases at V and 1 base at J, with 14 bases between the two ends. The CDR3 has 18 residues. CDR3 protein: CASSLVTGLSSGANVLTF. CDR3 coding DNA: TGTGCCAGCAGCTTGGTGACAGGCCTTAGTTCTGGGGCCAACGTCCTGACTTTC. Full variable domain (remainder filled in from reference TRBV5-6 and TRBJ2-6): DAGVTQSPTHLIKTRGQQVTLRCSPKSGHDTVSWYQQALGQGPQFIFQYYEEEERQRGNFPDRFSGHQFPNYSSELNVNALLLGDSALYLCASSLVTGLSSGANVLTFGAGSRLTVL.

The chain carries TRBV7-2 and TRBJ2-3; a possible D gene is TRBD1 (5 bases). The CDR3 consists of 17 residues. Trimming removed 3 bases at V and 1 base at J, with 17 bases between. Per germline, CDR1 SGHTA and CDR2 FQGNSA. CDR3 in DNA: TGTGCCAGCAGCTTCCGATGGTCGGAAGGGGGCACAGATACGCAGTATTTT. It specifies CASSFRWSEGGTDTQYF.

V and J are TRBV6-4 and TRBJ2-3, with 7 bases fitting TRBD2. Unmatched junction bases numbered 7, after V lost 3 bases and J lost 4 bases. The CDR3 covers 15 residues. Germline V gene sequence: CDR1 MRHNA, CDR2 SNTAGT. The CDR3 loop reads CASSESTRGADTQYF. The DNA of the CDR3 is TGTGCCAGCAGTGAGTCAACACGGGGGGCAGATACGCAGTATTTT.

The chain employs TRBV27 and TRBJ2-1, with 10 bases matching TRBD1. Looked up from germline, CDR1 is MNHEY and CDR2 is SMNVEV (reference sequence). This CDR3 is built from 13 residues. V lost 2 bases to trimming and J lost 12 bases; unmatched junction nucleotides: 4. CDR3 nucleotide sequence: TGTGCCAGCAGTTTAAGGTGGACAGGGGGGCAGTTCTTC. Residues: CASSLRWTGGQFF.